This T cell receptor (beta chain) was captured in a study of blood T cell repertoires in COVID-19 (dated by TCRdb to between 2020 and 2021). Study-level background: Samples covering the acute and convalescent phases of COVID-19 were provided by collaborators in the United States, Italy and Spain. The material from the prospective study consisted of cDNA or gDNA derived from T cells, B-cell-depleted T cells, or PBMCs. The dataset comprised deeply sampled blood TCRbeta repertoires from subjects exposed to, actively infected with, or recovered from COVID-19. The repertoires were made available in a free public database intended to serve as a resource for research on the immune response to SARS-CoV-2. Samples came from the ongoing ImmuneRACE study (first 160 participants) plus 1,254 subjects from 6 global collaborators. Sample metadata almost always included a de-identified subject ID, COVID-19 status, age in years and sex. Where available, HLA class I and class II types were obtained from metadata supplied by the sample provider rather than from assay-based typing. On the study overall, not on this receptor specifically: Clinical and demographic metadata were provided uncurated, with the amount varying by source and participant.

TCRbeta CDR3 regions were amplified from genomic DNA by means of the immunoSEQ Assay, a bias-controlled multiplex PCR. As for how the authors treated the data: Within the assay, amplification of reference gene primers was used to estimate how many nucleated cells each sample contained. To quantify the absolute abundance of each unique TCRbeta CDR3 rearrangement, sequence reads were collapsed and filtered. For each sample, productive Simpson clonality was calculated as the square root of Simpson's diversity index over productive rearrangements. In its TCRdb copy, this immuneACCESS table keeps in-frame sequences only and misses some clones. Where compared with another copy, unresolved V genes explain less than half of these, and the others have no known cause. V and J calls and clone size are as listed in that table; D and trimming were resolved from the DNA. This sample comprises approximately 94,000 clones, 80% to 95% of them detected only once. The top ten hold 2% to 2.5% of the sample.

This clone came up once. It has no known antigen specificity. Per-base qualities were not stored, and no clone one base away is much larger. Each collaborating institution followed its own protocols to collect whole blood in K2EDTA tubes. Collaborator samples were shipped for TCRbeta analysis as frozen whole blood, isolated PBMCs, or DNA extracted from either sample type. V loses 2 bases of germline sequence and J loses 9 bases, and the interval between the two ends is 18 bases. CDR1 is given as SGHRS and CDR2 as YFSETQ, both from the germline V gene. The CDR3 covers 15 residues, taking in both the cysteine and the phenylalanine. CDR3 DNA is the only sequence kept; it has 45 bases, read in frame from the first base.

This clonotype was obtained from a man aged 45-65 years with active COVID-19. The chain is encoded by TRBV5-1 joined to TRBJ2-1; the D segment could be TRBD1, given 6 matching bases. The sequenced sample consisted of peripheral blood. The CDR3 amino acid sequence is: CASSFNGQPQIEQFF. The bases are TGCGCCAGCAGCTTCAATGGACAGCCCCAAATTGAGCAGTTCTTC.